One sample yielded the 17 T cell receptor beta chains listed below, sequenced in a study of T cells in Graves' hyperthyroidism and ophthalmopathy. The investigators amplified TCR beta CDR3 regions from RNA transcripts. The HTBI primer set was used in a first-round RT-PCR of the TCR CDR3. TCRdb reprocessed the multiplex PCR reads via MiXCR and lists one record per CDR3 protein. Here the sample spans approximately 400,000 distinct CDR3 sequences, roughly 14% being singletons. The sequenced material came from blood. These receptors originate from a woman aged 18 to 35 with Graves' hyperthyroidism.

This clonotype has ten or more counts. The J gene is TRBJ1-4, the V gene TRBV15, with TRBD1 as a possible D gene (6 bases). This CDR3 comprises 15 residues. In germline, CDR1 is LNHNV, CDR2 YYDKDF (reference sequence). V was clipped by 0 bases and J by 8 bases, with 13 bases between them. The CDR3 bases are TGTGCCACCAGCAGAGATCTACAGGGTGGCGAAAAACTGTTTTTT. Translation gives CATSRDLQGGEKLFF. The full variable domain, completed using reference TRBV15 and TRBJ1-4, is DAMVIQNPRYQVTQFGKPVTLSCSQTLNHNVMYWYQQKSSQAPKLLFHYYDKDFNNEADTPDNFQSRRPNTSFCFLDIRSPGLGDTAMYLCATSRDLQGGEKLFFGSGTQLSVL.

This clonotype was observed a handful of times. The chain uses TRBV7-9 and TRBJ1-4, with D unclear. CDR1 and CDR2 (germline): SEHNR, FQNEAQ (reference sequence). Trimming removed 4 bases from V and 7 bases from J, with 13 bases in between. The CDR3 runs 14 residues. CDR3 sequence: CASSSPTWGEKLFF. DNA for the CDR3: TGTGCCAGCAGCTCCCCGACCTGGGGTGAAAAACTGTTTTTT.

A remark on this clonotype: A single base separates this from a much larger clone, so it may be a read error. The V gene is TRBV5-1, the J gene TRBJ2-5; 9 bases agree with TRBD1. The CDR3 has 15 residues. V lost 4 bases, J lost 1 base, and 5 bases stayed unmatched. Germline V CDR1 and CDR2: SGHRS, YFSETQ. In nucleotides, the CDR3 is TGCGCCAGCAGCAGGGACAGGGCGTTCCAAGAGACCCAGTACTTC. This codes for CASSRDRAFQETQYF.

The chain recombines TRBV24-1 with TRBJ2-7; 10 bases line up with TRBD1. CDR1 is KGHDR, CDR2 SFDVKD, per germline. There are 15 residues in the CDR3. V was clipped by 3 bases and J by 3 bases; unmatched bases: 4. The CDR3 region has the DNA TGTGCCACCAGTGATCCGGACAGGGGGGGCTACGAGCAGTACTTC. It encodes CATSDPDRGGYEQYF.

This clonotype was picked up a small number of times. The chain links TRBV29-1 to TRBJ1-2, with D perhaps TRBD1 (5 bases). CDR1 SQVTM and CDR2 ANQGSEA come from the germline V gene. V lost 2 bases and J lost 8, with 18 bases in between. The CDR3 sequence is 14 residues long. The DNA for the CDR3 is TGCAGCGTTGAAACAACGGACGGGCAGGGCGGCTACACCTTC. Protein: CSVETTDGQGGYTF.

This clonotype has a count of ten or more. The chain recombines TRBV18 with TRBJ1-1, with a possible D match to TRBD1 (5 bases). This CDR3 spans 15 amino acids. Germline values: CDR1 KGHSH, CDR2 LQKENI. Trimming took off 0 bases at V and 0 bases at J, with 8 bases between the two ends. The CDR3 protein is CASSPPGGLNTEAFF. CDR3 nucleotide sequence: TGTGCCAGCTCACCACCGGGGGGATTGAACACTGAAGCTTTCTTT.

The DNA of the CDR3 is TGTGCCATCAGTGCTGCTATCCTCGTAGGTGGGGCCAACGTCCTGACTTTC. It translates to CAISAAILVGGANVLTF. The rearrangement uses TRBV10-3 and TRBJ2-6; D is unresolved. This CDR3 contains 17 residues. Germline CDR1 reads ENHRY; CDR2 reads SYGVKD. Trimming removed 4 bases from V and 3 bases from J, with 16 bases in between.

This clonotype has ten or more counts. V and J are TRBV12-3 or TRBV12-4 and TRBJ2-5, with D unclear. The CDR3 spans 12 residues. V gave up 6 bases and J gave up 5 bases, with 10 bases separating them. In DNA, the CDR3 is TGTGCCAGCAGCCCCATCCTTGAGACCCAGTACTTC. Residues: CASSPILETQYF.

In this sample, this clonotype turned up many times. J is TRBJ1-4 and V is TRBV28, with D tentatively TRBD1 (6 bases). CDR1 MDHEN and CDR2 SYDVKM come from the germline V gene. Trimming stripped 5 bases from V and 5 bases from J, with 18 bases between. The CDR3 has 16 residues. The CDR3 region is CASSQLGTFGNEKLFF. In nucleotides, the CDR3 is TGTGCCAGCAGTCAACTCGGGACATTTGGAAATGAAAAACTGTTTTTT. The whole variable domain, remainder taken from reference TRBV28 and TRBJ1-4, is DVKVTQSSRYLVKRTGEKVFLECVQDMDHENMFWYRQDPGLGLRLIYFSYDVKMKEKGDIPEGYSVSREKKERFSLILESASTNQTSMYLCASSQLGTFGNEKLFFGSGTQLSVL.

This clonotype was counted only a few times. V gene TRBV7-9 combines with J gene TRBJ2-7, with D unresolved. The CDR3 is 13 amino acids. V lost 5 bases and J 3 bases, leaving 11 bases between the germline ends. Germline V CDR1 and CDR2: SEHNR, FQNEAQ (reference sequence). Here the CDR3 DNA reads TGTGCCAGCAGCCCATACGGAAACTACGAGCAGTACTTC. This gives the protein CASSPYGNYEQYF.

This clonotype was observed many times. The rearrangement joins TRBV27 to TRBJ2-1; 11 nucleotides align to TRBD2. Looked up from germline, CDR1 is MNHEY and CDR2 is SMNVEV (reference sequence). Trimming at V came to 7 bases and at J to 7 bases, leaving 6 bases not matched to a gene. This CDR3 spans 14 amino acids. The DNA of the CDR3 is TGTGCCAGCACTCTAGCGGGAGGTTGGAATGAGCAGTTCTTC. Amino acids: CASTLAGGWNEQFF.

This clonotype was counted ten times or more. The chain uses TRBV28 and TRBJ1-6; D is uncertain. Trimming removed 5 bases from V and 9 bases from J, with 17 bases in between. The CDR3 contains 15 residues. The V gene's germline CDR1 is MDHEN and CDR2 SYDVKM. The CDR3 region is CASSPWSLEGSPLHF. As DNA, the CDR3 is TGTGCCAGCAGTCCCTGGAGTTTGGAAGGTTCACCCCTCCACTTT. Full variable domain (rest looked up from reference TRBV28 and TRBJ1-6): DVKVTQSSRYLVKRTGEKVFLECVQDMDHENMFWYRQDPGLGLRLIYFSYDVKMKEKGDIPEGYSVSREKKERFSLILESASTNQTSMYLCASSPWSLEGSPLHFGNGTRLTVT.

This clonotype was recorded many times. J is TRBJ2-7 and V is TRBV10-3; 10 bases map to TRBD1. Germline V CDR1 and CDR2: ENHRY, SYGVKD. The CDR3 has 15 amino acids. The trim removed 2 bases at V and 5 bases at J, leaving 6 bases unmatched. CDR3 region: CAISEMGQGNHEQYF. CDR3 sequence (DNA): TGTGCCATCAGTGAGATGGGACAGGGGAACCACGAGCAGTACTTC.

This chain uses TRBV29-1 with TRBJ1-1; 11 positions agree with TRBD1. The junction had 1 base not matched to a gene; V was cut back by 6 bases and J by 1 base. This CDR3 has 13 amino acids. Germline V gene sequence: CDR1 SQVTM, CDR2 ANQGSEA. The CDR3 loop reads CSVGTGGNTEAFF. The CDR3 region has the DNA TGCAGCGTGGGGACAGGGGGGAACACTGAAGCTTTCTTT. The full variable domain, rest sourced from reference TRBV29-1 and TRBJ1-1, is SAVISQKPSRDICQRGTSLTIQCQVDSQVTMMFWYRQQPGQSLTLIATANQGSEATYESGFVIDKFPISRPNLTFSTLTVSNMSPEDSSIYLCSVGTGGNTEAFFGQGTRLTVV.

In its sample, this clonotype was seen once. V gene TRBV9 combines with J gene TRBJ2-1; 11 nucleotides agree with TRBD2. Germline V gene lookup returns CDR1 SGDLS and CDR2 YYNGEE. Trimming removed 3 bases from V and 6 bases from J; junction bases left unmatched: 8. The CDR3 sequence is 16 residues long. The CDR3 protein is CASSAPLAGDTNEQFF. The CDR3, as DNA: TGTGCCAGCAGCGCCCCACTAGCGGGGGATACCAATGAGCAGTTCTTC. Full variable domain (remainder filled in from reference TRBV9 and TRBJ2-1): DSGVTQTPKHLITATGQRVTLRCSPRSGDLSVYWYQQSLDQGLQFLIQYYNGEERAKGNILERFSAQQFPDLHSELNLSSLELGDSALYFCASSAPLAGDTNEQFFGPGTRLTVL.

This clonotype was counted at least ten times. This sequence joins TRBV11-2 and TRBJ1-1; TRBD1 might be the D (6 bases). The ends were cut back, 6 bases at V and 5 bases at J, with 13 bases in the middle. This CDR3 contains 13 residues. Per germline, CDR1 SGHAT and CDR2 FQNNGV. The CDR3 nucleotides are TGTGCCAGCAGTACGACAGGAAAGACTGAAGCTTTCTTT. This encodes CASSTTGKTEAFF.

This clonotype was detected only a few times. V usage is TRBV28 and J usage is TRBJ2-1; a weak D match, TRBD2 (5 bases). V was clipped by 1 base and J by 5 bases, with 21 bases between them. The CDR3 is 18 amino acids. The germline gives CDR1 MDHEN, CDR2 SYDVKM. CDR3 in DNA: TGTGCCAGCAGTTTATTCTCGCTTAGGCGGGTCTACAACAATGAGCAGTTCTTC. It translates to CASSLFSLRRVYNNEQFF.